Shown below are 22 T cell receptor beta chains from a single sample sequenced in a study of CD8 T cells in Susac syndrome. Random-hexamer reverse transcription was applied to about 0.5 to 1 ug RNA. MiXCR, applied by TCRdb to the immunoSEQ multiplex PCR reads, yields one record per CDR3 protein. The sample has about 120,000 distinct CDR3 sequences, roughly 92% seen once. The sequencing sample was made of CD8+ T cells from PBMCs. The receptors shown here come from a human donor in good health.

The V call is TRBV4-1, the J call TRBJ2-7; the D gene is possibly TRBD2 (5 bases). Germline V gene lookup returns CDR1 MGHRA and CDR2 YSYEKL. V was trimmed by 5 bases and J by 2 bases, leaving 19 bases between them. The CDR3 covers 16 residues. The CDR3 DNA is TGCGCCAGCAGCTCGGTCCACCTACGGGGAGCCTACGAGCAGTACTTC. It translates to CASSSVHLRGAYEQYF.

This clonotype was seen a single time. The chain employs TRBV18 and TRBJ2-5; D possibly corresponds to TRBD2 (7 bases). Trimming took 6 bases from V and 5 from J, leaving 13 bases between them. The CDR3 covers 13 residues. Per germline, CDR1 KGHSH and CDR2 LQKENI. CDR3 region: CASSSGGLETQYF. The CDR3 DNA sequence: TGTGCCAGCTCTTCCGGGGGGCTGGAGACCCAGTACTTC.

This rearrangement joins TRBV6-2 or TRBV6-3 to TRBJ2-7; D is ambiguous. Trimming shortened V by 4 bases and J by 4 bases, and 20 bases separated the two germline ends. This CDR3 is built from 16 residues. Germline V CDR1 and CDR2: MNHEY, SVGEGT. The CDR3 is CASSLFHLNDPYEQYF. The CDR3 DNA follows: TGTGCCAGCAGTTTGTTCCACCTAAATGACCCTTACGAGCAGTACTTC.

This chain connects TRBV7-8 to TRBJ2-7; 8 bases fit TRBD1. CDR1 is SGHVS and CDR2 is FQNEAQ in the germline V gene. V shed 2 bases, J shed 1 base, and the junction held 10 bases outside the gene matches. The CDR3 is 17 residues long. The CDR3 DNA sequence: TGTGCCAGCAGCTTACCAACCGGGACAGGCATTTCCTACGAGCAGTACTTC. It is translated as CASSLPTGTGISYEQYF. The whole variable domain, filled in from reference TRBV7-8 and TRBJ2-7, reads GAGVSQSPRYKVAKRGQDVALRCDPISGHVSLFWYQQALGQGPEFLTYFQNEAQLDKSGLPSDRFFAERPEGSVSTLKIQRTQQEDSAVYLCASSLPTGTGISYEQYFGPGTRLTVT.

This clonotype was picked up one time. The chain has TRBV6-2 or TRBV6-3 and TRBJ2-5; D call uncertain. V lost 4 bases, J lost 5 bases, and 5 bases lay in between. Germline V gene lookup returns CDR1 MNHEY and CDR2 SVGEGT. This CDR3 spans 11 amino acids. This CDR3 is CASSFLETQYF. The CDR3 bases are TGTGCCAGCAGTTTCTTGGAGACCCAGTACTTC.

The J gene is TRBJ1-2, the V gene TRBV20-1; D is undetermined. Germline CDR1 reads DFQATT; CDR2 reads SNEGSKA (reference sequence). V was shortened by 0 bases and J by 3 bases, with 17 bases between the two germline ends. This CDR3 contains 16 residues. CDR3 bases: TGCAGTGCTAGAGATCGTGATTCAGCTTTCGACTATGGCTACACCTTC. Translated, it gives CSARDRDSAFDYGYTF.

The chain uses TRBV19 and TRBJ1-3, with TRBD1 as a possible D gene (5 bases). V was pared by 7 bases and J by 1 base, with 11 bases between. The CDR3 contains 14 residues. Germline lookup yields CDR1 LNHDA and CDR2 SQIVND (reference sequence). The DNA of the CDR3 is TGTGCCAGTAAATCAGGGAGTTCTGGAAACACCATATATTTT. This codes for CASKSGSSGNTIYF.

The V and J genes are TRBV7-9 and TRBJ2-7, with D possibly matching TRBD2 (6 bases). Trimming shortened V by 8 bases and J by 2 bases, and 10 bases separated the two germline ends. Germline V CDR1 and CDR2: SEHNR, FQNEAQ (reference sequence). CDR3 length: 12 residues. The chain's CDR3 is CASGGITYEQYF. The CDR3 DNA is TGTGCCAGCGGGGGGATTACCTACGAGCAGTACTTC.

V and J are TRBV12-3 or TRBV12-4 and TRBJ2-7; 8 positions match TRBD1. The J segment lost 3 bases and the V segment lost 9 bases, leaving 7 bases of the junction unmatched. CDR3 length: 13 amino acids. CDR3 protein: CASSNGQGYEQYF. Written as DNA, the CDR3 is TGTGCCAGTTCAAACGGACAGGGCTACGAGCAGTACTTC.

CDR3 region: CASSLDANSYEQYF. CDR3 bases: TGCGCCAGCTCCCTGGACGCTAACTCCTACGAGCAGTACTTC. The chain links TRBV4-3 to TRBJ2-7; D remains unclear. The CDR3 extends over 14 amino acids. Trimming stripped 8 bases from V and 0 bases from J, with 14 bases between. Germline CDR1 and CDR2: LGHNA and YSLEER.

This chain links TRBV5-1 with TRBJ2-7; 9 bases agree with TRBD2. CDR3 size: 17 residues. CDR1 and CDR2 from the germline V gene are SGHRS and YFSETQ. The V and J ends lost 0 bases and 3 bases, in that order; junction bases with no gene match: 10. The CDR3 DNA reads as TGCGCCAGCAGCTTGGGGGTAGCGGGAGTAGCGGGCTACGAGCAGTACTTC. It specifies CASSLGVAGVAGYEQYF.

CDR3 bases: TGTGCCAGCAGCCAAGCGGGACAGGGCTCGGGCACAGATACGCAGTATTTT. Its protein is CASSQAGQGSGTDTQYF. The chain links TRBV3-1 to TRBJ2-3; 9 bases are shared with TRBD1. Trimming took 1 base from V and 1 from J; bases not matched to a gene: 6. Germline V gene sequence: CDR1 LGHDT, CDR2 YNNKEL (reference sequence). CDR3 size: 17 residues.

The chain links TRBV6-2 or TRBV6-3 to TRBJ1-5, with D possibly being TRBD1 (6 bases). V was cut by 7 bases and J by 4 bases, with 20 bases left in between. The CDR3 consists of 16 residues. Germline V lookup: CDR1 MNHEY, CDR2 SVGEGT. CDR3 region: CASNENTGLGNQPQHF. The CDR3 bases are TGTGCCAGCAACGAGAATACAGGGCTCGGTAATCAGCCCCAGCATTTT.

The chain couples TRBV19 to TRBJ1-3; D not certain. The V and J ends lost 3 bases and 9 bases respectively, with 9 bases between them. This CDR3 is 12 amino acids long. CDR1 is LNHDA, CDR2 SQIVND, per germline (reference sequence). DNA of the CDR3: TGTGCCAGTAGTATGTTGTCGTCCACCATATATTTT. Translated, it gives CASSMLSSTIYF.

The table lists this clonotype with a count of one. The chain carries TRBV25-1 and TRBJ1-1, with D perhaps TRBD1 (6 bases). CDR3 length: 11 amino acids. Trimming left V 7 bases short and J 8 bases short, with 11 bases between. Per the germline V gene, CDR1 is MGHDK and CDR2 is SYGVNS. CDR3 bases: TGTGCCAGCACCAAAGGGGGGGAAGCTTTCTTT. It is translated as CASTKGGEAFF.

The chain uses TRBV9 and TRBJ2-7; tentative D call: TRBD2 (5 bases). Germline-derived CDR1 and CDR2 are SGDLS and YYNGEE. CDR3 length: 15 residues. Trimming cost V 4 bases and J 3 bases, with 17 bases left between them. CDR3 DNA sequence: TGTGCCAGCAGCCCAGAGGGTAGCGATAACTACGAGCAGTACTTC. Protein: CASSPEGSDNYEQYF.

This chain connects TRBV5-6 to TRBJ2-2; D remains unclear. The length of the CDR3 is 11 residues. The germline V gene encodes CDR1 SGHDT and CDR2 YYEEEE. The V gene lost 1 base and the J gene lost 11 bases, with 6 bases spanning the gap. CDR3 DNA: TGTGCCAGCAGCTTGAACAGCGAGCTGTTTTTT. This gives the protein CASSLNSELFF. Full variable domain (rest looked up from reference TRBV5-6 and TRBJ2-2): DAGVTQSPTHLIKTRGQQVTLRCSPKSGHDTVSWYQQALGQGPQFIFQYYEEEERQRGNFPDRFSGHQFPNYSSELNVNALLLGDSALYLCASSLNSELFFGEGSRLTVL.

The rearrangement joins TRBV29-1 to TRBJ2-7; D not resolved. In germline, CDR1 is SQVTM, CDR2 ANQGSEA. V was trimmed by 4 bases and J by 3 bases, leaving 22 bases between them. The CDR3 contains 16 residues. The CDR3: CSVAAGLENPDYEQYF. DNA for the CDR3: TGCAGCGTTGCAGCCGGGCTTGAAAACCCCGACTACGAGCAGTACTTC.

V gene TRBV3-1 combines with J gene TRBJ1-1; D remains ambiguous. V was shortened by 0 bases and J by 1 base, with 15 bases between the two germline ends. Germline V gene lookup returns CDR1 LGHDT and CDR2 YNNKEL (reference sequence). This CDR3 has 17 residues. This CDR3 is CASSQEETKWGNTEAFF. The CDR3 coding sequence is TGTGCCAGCAGCCAAGAGGAGACGAAGTGGGGGAACACTGAAGCTTTCTTT.

V and J are TRBV6-2 or TRBV6-3 and TRBJ1-5, with D uncertain. CDR3 size: 12 residues. The V gene's germline CDR1 is MNHEY and CDR2 SVGEGT. V lost 1 base and J lost 8, with 6 bases in between. The CDR3 nucleotides read TGTGCCAGCAGTTACTTAGGAAAGCCCCAGCATTTT. Amino acids: CASSYLGKPQHF.

The rearrangement uses TRBV7-2 and TRBJ1-5; TRBD1 is a possible D gene (5 bases). This CDR3 has 15 residues. The ends were cut back, 1 base at V and 5 bases at J, with 12 bases in the middle. Germline CDR1 is SGHTA and CDR2 is FQGNSA. CDR3 region: CASSLGAGKDQPQHF. The CDR3 bases are TGTGCCAGCAGCTTAGGGGCAGGGAAAGATCAGCCCCAGCATTTT.

This chain connects TRBV7-2 to TRBJ2-7; a weak D match, TRBD2 (5 bases). This CDR3 spans 14 amino acids. Between the trimmed V and J ends, which lost 1 base and 0 bases, there was a span of 7 bases. The germline V gene encodes CDR1 SGHTA and CDR2 FQGNSA. The CDR3 loop reads CASSLERSSYEQYF. The DNA for the CDR3 is TGTGCCAGCAGCTTAGAGCGGAGCTCCTACGAGCAGTACTTC.